This T cell receptor (beta chain) was retrieved from a study of T cells in Graves' hyperthyroidism and ophthalmopathy. Trimming shortened V by 6 bases and J by 3 bases, and 15 bases separated the two germline ends. Germline CDR1 reads KGHSH; CDR2 reads LQKENI. There are 14 residues in the CDR3. Comment on this clonotype: As yet, its antigen is unknown.

Overall study findings and caveats: In the blood, most expanded thyroid clonotypes above 0.001 appeared as well.

Each patient was aged 18 to 65 and had newly diagnosed hyperthyroidism of under 2 months' duration. The PBMCs had their origin in more than 9.5 ml of fresh peripheral blood. Amplification yielded TCR beta CDR3 regions, with RNA transcripts as the source. The HTBI set primed first-round TCR CDR3 RT-PCR. MiXCR, applied by TCRdb to the multiplex PCR reads, yields one record per CDR3 protein. Of some 760,000 distinct CDR3 sequences listed, about 14% were seen once; the top ten hold roughly a tenth. The sample was blood. This TCR was recovered from a woman younger than 35 with Graves' hyperthyroidism. V usage is TRBV18 and J usage is TRBJ2-7; D is tentatively TRBD1 or TRBD2 (5 bases each). CDR3 nucleotides: TGTGCCAGCTCCCAGGGACGAAATCTCTACGAGCAGTACTTC. Its protein is CASSQGRNLYEQYF. The entire variable domain, with the rest obtained from reference TRBV18 and TRBJ2-7, is as follows: NAGVMQNPRHLVRRRGQEARLRCSPMKGHSHVYWYRQLPEEGLKFMVYLQKENIIDESGMPKERFSAEFPKEGPSILRIQQVVRGDSAAYFCASSQGRNLYEQYFGPGTRLTVT.